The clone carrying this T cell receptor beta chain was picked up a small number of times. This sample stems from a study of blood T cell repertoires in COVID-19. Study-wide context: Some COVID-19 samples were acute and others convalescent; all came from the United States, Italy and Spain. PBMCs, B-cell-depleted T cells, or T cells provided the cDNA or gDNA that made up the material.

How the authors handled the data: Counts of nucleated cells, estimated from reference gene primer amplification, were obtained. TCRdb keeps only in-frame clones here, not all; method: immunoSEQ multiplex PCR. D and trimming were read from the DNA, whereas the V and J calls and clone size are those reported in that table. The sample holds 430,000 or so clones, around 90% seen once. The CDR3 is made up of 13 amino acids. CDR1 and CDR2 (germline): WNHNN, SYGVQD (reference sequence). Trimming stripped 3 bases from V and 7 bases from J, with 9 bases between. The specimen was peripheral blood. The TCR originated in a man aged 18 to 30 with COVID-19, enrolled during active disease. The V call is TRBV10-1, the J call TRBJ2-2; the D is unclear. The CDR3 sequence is CASSDLRYGELFF. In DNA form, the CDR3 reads TGCGCCAGCAGTGACTTGAGATACGGGGAGCTGTTTTTT.